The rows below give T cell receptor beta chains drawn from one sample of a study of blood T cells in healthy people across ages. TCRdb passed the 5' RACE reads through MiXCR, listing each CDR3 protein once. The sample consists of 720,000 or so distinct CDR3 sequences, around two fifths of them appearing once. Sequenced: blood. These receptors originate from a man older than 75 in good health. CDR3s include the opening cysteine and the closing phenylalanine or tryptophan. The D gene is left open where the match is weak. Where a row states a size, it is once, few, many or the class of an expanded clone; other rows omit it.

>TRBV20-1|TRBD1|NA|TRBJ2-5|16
TGCAGTGCTAGAGCTGACAGGGGGCGAAGCCAAGAGACCCAGTACTTC
CSARADRGRSQETQYF
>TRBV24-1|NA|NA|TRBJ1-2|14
TGTGCCACCAGGGACGCTCGGACCGCGTCTGGCTACACCTTC
CATRDARTASGYTF
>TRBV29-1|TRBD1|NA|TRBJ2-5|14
TGCAGCGTGGTGGACAGGGGCGTAGGGGAGACCCAGTACTTC
CSVVDRGVGETQYF
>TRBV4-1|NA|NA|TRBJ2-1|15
TGCGCCAGCAGCCAAGAGGCGGGACCGGCGGGTGAGCAGTTCTTC
CASSQEAGPAGEQFF
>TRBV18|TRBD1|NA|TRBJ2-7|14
TGTGCCAGCTCACCGGGACAGGCTCCCAACGAGCAGTACTTC
CASSPGQAPNEQYF
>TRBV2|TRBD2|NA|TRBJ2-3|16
TGTGCCAGCAGTGCCTCGGCTAGCGGGAGGTTAGTTACGCAGTATTTT
CASSASASGRLVTQYF
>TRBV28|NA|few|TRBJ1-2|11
TGTGCCAGCACAGGGCACTATGGCTACACCTTC
CASTGHYGYTF
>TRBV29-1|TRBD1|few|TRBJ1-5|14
TGCAGCGTTGCGGGACAGGCCAAGGGTCAGCCCCAGCATTTT
CSVAGQAKGQPQHF
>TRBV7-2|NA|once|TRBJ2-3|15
TGTGCCAGCAGCTCCGTTGGCGGGTCCACAGATACGCAGTATTTT
CASSSVGGSTDTQYF
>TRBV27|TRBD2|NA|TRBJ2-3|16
TGTGCCAGCAGTGGGGGGGTGACTAGCGGCACAGATACGCAGTATTTT
CASSGGVTSGTDTQYF
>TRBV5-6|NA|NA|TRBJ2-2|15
TGTGCCAGCAGCCCTGGAGCAGGGTCGACCGGGGAGCTGTTTTTT
CASSPGAGSTGELFF
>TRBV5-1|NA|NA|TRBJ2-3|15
TGCGCCAGCAGCTTGGGCCGGGAGCCCCCAGATACGCAGTATTTT
CASSLGREPPDTQYF
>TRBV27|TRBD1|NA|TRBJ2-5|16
TGTGCCAACAGTTTAAACCCCACAGGGGCCCAAGAGACCCAGTACTTC
CANSLNPTGAQETQYF
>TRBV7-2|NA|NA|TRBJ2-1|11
TGTGCCAGCAGCTTTAACGTCGAGCAGTTCTTC
CASSFNVEQFF
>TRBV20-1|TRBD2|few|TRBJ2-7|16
TGCAGTGCTAGAGGAGGGACTAGCGCTAGGTCCTGCGAGCAGTACTTC
CSARGGTSARSCEQYF
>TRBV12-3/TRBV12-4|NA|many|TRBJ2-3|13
TGTGCCAGCAGTATCATCGGGACAGATACGCAGTATTTT
CASSIIGTDTQYF
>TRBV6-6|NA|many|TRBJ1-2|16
TGTGCCAGCAGTCGAGACAGGTCTAATATGCGATTTGGCTACACCTTC
CASSRDRSNMRFGYTF
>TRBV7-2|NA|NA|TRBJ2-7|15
TGTGCCAGCAGCCCGATAGTTAGCAGGAGGAACGAGCAGTACTTC
CASSPIVSRRNEQYF
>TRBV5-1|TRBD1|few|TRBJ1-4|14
TGCGCCAGCAGCCCACAGGGGGCGGGTGAAAAACTGTTTTTT
CASSPQGAGEKLFF
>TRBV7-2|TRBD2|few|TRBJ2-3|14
TGTGCCAGCAGCTTCAGCGGGGGTGGAGATACGCAGTATTTT
CASSFSGGGDTQYF
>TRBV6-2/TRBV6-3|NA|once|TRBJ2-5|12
TGTGCCAGCAGTCCGCTCGGGGATGAGCAGTACTTC
CASSPLGDEQYF
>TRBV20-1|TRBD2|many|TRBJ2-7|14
TGCAGTGCTCTCAGACTAGCGGGCCACTACGAGCAGTACTTC
CSALRLAGHYEQYF
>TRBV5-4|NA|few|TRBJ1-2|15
TGTGCCAGCAGCTTGGAAGTCGGGGGGCGCCATGGCTACACCTTC
CASSLEVGGRHGYTF
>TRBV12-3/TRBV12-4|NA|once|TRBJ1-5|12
TGTGCCAGCAGTTTCCCAGGCCAGCCCCAGCATTTT
CASSFPGQPQHF
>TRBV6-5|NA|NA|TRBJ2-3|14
TGTGCCAGCAGGCGTTCCCCCCTTTCAGATACGCAGTATTTT
CASRRSPLSDTQYF
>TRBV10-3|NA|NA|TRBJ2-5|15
TGTGCCATCAGTGCCTTGTCAGGGTTCGAGGAGACCCAGTACTTC
CAISALSGFEETQYF